This T cell receptor (beta chain) was obtained from a study of blood T cell repertoires in COVID-19. Study summary: The United States, Italy and Spain supplied acute and convalescent COVID-19 samples. T cells, B-cell-depleted T cells, or PBMCs supplied cDNA or gDNA.

The CDR3 has 15 residues. Germline trimming cut 2 bases from V and 4 bases from J; bases unmatched to any gene: 3. Looked up from germline, CDR1 is LNHDA and CDR2 is SQIVND (reference sequence). This clone was detected only a few times. Only in-frame clones appear in the TCRdb table, and some are missing; sequencing was by immunoSEQ multiplex PCR. The sample shows some 150,000 clones, around 90% of them seen only once. The sequenced material came from peripheral blood. This chain uses TRBV19 with TRBJ2-1, with 9 bases identical to TRBD1. This receptor was obtained from a human donor in a cohort sampled during active COVID-19. In DNA form, the CDR3 reads TGTGCCAGTAGTATAAGGACAGGGGAATACAATGAGCAGTTCTTC. It codes for CASSIRTGEYNEQFF.